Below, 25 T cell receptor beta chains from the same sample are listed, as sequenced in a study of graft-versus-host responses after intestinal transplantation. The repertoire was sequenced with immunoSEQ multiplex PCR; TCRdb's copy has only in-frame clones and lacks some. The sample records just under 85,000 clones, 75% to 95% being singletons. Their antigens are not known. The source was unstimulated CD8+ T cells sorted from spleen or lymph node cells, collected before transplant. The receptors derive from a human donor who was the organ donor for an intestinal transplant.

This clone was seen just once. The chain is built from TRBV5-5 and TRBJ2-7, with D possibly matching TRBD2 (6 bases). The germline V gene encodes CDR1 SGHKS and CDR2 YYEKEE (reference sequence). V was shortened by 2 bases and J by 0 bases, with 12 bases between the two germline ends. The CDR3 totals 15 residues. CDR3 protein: CASSFAVAASYEQYF. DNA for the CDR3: TGTGCCAGCAGCTTCGCGGTAGCGGCCTCCTACGAGCAGTACTTC.

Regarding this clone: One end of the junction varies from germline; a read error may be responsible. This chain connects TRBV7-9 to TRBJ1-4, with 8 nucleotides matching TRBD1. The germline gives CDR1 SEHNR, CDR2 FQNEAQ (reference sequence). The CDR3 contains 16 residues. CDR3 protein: CASSLAQGATSEKLFF. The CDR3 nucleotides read TGTGCCAGCAGCTTAGCGCAGGGGGCAACTAGTGAAAAACTGTTTTTT.

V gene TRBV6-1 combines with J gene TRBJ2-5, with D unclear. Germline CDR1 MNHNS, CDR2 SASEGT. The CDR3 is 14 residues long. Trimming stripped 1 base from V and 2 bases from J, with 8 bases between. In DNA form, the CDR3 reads TGTGCCAGCAGTGAAGGACACCCTCAAGAGACCCAGTACTTC. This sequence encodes CASSEGHPQETQYF.

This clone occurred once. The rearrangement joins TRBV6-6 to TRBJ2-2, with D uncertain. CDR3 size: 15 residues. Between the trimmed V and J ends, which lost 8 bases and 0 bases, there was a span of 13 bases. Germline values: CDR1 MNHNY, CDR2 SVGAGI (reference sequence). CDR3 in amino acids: CASSAYRSNTGELFF. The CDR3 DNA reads TGTGCCAGCTCCGCGTACAGATCGAACACCGGGGAGCTGTTTTTT.

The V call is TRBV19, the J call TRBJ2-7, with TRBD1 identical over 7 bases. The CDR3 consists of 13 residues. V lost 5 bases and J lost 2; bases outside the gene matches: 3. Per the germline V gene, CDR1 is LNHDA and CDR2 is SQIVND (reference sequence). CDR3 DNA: TGTGCCAGTAGTCCTGGACAGGCCTACGAGCAGTACTTC. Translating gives CASSPGQAYEQYF.

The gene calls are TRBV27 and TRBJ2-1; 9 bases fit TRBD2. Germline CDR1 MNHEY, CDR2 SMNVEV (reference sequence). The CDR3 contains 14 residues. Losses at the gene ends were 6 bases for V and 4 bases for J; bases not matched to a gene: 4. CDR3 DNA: TGTGCCAGCAGACTAGCGGGCGTTTACAATGAGCAGTTCTTC. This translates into CASRLAGVYNEQFF.

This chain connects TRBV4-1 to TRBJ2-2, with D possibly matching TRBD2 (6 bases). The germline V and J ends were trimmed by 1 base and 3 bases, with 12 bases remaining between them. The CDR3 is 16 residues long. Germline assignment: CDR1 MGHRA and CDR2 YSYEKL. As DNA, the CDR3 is TGCGCCAGCAGCCAAGCCGGGGGATGGCACACCGGGGAGCTGTTTTTT. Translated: CASSQAGGWHTGELFF.

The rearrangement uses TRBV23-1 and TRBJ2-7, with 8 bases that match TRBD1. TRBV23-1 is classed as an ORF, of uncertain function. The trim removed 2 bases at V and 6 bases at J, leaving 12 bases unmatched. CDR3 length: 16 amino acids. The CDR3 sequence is CASSQKNGQGDFEQYF. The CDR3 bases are TGCGCCAGCAGTCAAAAAAACGGACAGGGCGATTTCGAGCAGTACTTC.

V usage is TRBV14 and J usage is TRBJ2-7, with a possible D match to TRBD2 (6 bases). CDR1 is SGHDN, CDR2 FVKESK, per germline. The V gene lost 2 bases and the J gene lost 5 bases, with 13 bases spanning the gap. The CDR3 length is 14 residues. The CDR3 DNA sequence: TGTGCCAGCAGCCAACCTGGAGCGGGCAACGAGCAGTACTTC. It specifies CASSQPGAGNEQYF. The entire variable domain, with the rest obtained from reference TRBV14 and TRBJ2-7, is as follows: EAGVTQFPSHSVIEKGQTVTLRCDPISGHDNLYWYRRVMGKEIKFLLHFVKESKQDESGMPNNRFLAERTGGTYSTLKVQPAELEDSGVYFCASSQPGAGNEQYFGPGTRLTVT.

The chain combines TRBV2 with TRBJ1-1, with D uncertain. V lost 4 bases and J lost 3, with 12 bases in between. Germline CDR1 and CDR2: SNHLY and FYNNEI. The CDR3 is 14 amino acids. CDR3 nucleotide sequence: TGTGCCAGCAGTGTAAGGGCGGGCGACACTGAAGCTTTCTTT. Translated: CASSVRAGDTEAFF.

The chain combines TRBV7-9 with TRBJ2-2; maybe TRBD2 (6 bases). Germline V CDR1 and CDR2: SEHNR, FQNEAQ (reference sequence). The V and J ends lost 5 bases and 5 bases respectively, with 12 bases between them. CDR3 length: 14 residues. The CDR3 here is CASSTEGRTGELFF. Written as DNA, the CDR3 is TGTGCCAGCAGCACGGAGGGTCGTACCGGGGAGCTGTTTTTT.

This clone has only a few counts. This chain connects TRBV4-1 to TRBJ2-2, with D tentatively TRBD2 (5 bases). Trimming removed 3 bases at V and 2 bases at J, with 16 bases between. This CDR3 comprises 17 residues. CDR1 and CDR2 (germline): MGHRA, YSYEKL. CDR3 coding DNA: TGCGCCAGCAGCCACCCCAGGAGCGGCGGAAACACCGGGGAGCTGTTTTTT. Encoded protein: CASSHPRSGGNTGELFF.

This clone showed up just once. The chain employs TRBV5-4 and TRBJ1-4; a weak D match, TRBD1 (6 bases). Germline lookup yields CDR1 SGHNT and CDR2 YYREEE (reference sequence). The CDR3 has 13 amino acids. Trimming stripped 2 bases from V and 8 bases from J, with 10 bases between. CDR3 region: CASSFPGEEKLFF. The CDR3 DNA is TGTGCCAGCAGCTTCCCAGGGGAGGAAAAACTGTTTTTT. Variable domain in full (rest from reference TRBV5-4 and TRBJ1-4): ETGVTQSPTHLIKTRGQQVTLRCSSQSGHNTVSWYQQALGQGPQFIFQYYREEENGRGNFPPRFSGLQFPNYSSELNVNALELDDSALYLCASSFPGEEKLFFGSGTQLSVL.

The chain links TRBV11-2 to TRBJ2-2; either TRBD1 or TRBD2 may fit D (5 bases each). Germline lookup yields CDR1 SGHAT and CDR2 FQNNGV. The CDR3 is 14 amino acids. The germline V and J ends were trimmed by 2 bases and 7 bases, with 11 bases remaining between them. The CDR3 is CASSLFRGLGELFF. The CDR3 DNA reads TGTGCCAGCAGCTTATTCCGGGGCCTCGGGGAGCTGTTTTTT.

DNA for the CDR3: TGTGCCAGCACCATCCCGTCGGGATATAGCAATCAGCCCCAGCATTTT. This gives the protein CASTIPSGYSNQPQHF. The chain recombines TRBV7-9 with TRBJ1-5, with D unresolved. V shed 7 bases and J shed 0 bases, with 16 bases lying between them. Germline V CDR1 and CDR2: SEHNR, FQNEAQ (reference sequence). The CDR3 consists of 16 residues.

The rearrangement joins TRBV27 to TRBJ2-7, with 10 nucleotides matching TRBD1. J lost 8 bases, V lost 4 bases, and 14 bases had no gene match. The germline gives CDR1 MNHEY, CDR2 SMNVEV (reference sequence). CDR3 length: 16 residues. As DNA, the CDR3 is TGTGCCAGCAGTTCGGGGGCCGGGACAGGGGTATACAAGCAGTACTTC. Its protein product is CASSSGAGTGVYKQYF.

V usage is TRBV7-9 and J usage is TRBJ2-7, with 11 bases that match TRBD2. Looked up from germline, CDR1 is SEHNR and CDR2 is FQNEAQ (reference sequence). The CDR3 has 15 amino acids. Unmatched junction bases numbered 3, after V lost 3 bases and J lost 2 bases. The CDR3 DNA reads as TGTGCCAGCAGCTTCGGGACTAGCGGACCCTACGAGCAGTACTTC. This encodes CASSFGTSGPYEQYF.

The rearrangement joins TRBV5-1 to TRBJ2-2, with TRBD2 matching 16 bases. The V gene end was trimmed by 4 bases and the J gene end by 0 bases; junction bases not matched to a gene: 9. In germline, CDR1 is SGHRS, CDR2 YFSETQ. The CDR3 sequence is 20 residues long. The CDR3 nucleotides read TGCGCCAGCAGCCCGATCCCGGGACTAGCGGGAGGGACGAACACCGGGGAGCTGTTTTTT. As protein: CASSPIPGLAGGTNTGELFF.

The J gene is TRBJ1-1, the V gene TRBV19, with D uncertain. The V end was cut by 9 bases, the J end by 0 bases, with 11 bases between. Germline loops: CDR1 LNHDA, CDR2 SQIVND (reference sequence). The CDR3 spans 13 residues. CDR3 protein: CASGRGLNTEAFF. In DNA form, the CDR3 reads TGTGCCAGCGGCCGGGGATTGAACACTGAAGCTTTCTTT.

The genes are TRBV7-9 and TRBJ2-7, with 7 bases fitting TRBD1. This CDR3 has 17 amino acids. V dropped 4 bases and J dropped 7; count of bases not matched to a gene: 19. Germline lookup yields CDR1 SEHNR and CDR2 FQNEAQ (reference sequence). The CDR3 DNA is TGTGCCAGCAGCTCGAGTAGGGACAGACCTGACCCCTTTGAGCAGTACTTC. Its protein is CASSSSRDRPDPFEQYF.

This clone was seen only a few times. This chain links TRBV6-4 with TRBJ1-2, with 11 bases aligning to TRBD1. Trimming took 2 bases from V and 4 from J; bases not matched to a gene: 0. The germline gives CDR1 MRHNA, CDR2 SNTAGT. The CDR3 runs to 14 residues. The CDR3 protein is CASSDGTGGYGYTF. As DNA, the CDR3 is TGTGCCAGCAGTGACGGGACAGGGGGCTATGGCTACACCTTC.

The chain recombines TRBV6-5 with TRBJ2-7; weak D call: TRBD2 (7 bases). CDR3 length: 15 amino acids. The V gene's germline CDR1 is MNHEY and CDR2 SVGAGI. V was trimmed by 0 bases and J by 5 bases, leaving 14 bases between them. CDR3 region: CASSYSAGALNEQYF. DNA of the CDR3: TGTGCCAGCAGTTACTCGGCGGGGGCCTTAAACGAGCAGTACTTC.

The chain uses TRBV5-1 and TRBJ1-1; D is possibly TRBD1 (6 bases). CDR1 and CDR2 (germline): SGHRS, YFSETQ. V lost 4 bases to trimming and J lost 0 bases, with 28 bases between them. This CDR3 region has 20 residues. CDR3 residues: CASSPARDKPFILLNTEAFF. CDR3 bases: TGCGCCAGCAGCCCCGCCCGGGACAAACCGTTTATCCTACTGAACACTGAAGCTTTCTTT.

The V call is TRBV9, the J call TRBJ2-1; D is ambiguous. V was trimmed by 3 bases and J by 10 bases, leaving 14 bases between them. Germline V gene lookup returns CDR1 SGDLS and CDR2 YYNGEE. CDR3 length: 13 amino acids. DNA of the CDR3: TGTGCCAGCAGCGGACTGGCCCCCGGGGAGCAGTTCTTC. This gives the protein CASSGLAPGEQFF.

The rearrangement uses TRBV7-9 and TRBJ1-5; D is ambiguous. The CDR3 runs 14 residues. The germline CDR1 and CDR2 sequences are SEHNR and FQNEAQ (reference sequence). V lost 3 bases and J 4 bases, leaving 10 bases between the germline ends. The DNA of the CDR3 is TGTGCCAGCAGCTTCGACGGATCAAATCAGCCCCAGCATTTT. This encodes CASSFDGSNQPQHF.